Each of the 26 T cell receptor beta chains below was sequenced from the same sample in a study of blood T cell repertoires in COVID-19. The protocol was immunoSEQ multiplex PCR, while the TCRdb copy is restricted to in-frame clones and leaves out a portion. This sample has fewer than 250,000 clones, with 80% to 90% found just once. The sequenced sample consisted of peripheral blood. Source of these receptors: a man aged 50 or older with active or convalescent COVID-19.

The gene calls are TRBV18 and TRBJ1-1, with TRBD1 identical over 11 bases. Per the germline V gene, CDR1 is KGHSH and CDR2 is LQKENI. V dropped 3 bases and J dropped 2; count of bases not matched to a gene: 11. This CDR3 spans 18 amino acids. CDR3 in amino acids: CASSPYRTGGIANTEAFF. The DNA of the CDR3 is TGTGCCAGCTCACCTTATAGGACAGGGGGCATAGCTAACACTGAAGCTTTCTTT.

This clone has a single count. The CDR3 sequence is CASSPSSTGGNNQPQHF. The CDR3 DNA follows: TGTGCCAGCTCACCGTCCTCTACAGGGGGCAACAATCAGCCCCAGCATTTT. The gene calls are TRBV18 and TRBJ1-5, with TRBD1 matching over 9 bases. The CDR3 sequence is 17 residues long. Germline V gene data show CDR1 as KGHSH and CDR2 as LQKENI. Trimming took 3 bases from V and 3 from J; bases not matched to a gene: 9.

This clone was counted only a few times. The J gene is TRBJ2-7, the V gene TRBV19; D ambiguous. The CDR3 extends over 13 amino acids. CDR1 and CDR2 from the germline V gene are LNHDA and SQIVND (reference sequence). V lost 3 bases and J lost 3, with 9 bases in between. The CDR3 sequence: CASSITRHYEQYF. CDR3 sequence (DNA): TGTGCCAGTAGTATTACTCGACACTACGAGCAGTACTTC.

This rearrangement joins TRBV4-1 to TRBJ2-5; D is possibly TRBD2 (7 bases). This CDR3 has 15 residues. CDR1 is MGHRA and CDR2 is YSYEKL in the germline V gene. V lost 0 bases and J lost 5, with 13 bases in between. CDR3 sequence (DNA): TGCGCCAGCAGCCAAGAGGGGGCGGGGGCGGAGACCCAGTACTTC. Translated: CASSQEGAGAETQYF.

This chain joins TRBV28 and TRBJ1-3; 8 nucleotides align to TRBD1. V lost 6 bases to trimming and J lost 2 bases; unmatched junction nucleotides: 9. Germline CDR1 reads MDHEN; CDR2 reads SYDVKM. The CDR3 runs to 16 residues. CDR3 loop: CASRSYGTGPGNTIYF. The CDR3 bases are TGTGCCAGCAGGTCCTACGGGACAGGCCCTGGAAACACCATATATTTT.

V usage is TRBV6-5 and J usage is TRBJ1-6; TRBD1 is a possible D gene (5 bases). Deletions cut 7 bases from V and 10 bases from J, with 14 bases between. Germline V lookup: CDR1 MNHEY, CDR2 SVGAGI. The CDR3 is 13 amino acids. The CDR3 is CASTGNWGSPLHF. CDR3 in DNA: TGTGCCAGCACTGGGAATTGGGGCTCACCCCTCCACTTT.

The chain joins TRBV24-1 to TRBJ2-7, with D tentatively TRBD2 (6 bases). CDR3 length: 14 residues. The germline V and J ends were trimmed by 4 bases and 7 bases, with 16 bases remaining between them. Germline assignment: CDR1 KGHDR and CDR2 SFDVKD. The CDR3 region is CATSDNFGGREQYF. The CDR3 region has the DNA TGTGCCACCAGTGACAATTTCGGGGGTCGGGAGCAGTACTTC.

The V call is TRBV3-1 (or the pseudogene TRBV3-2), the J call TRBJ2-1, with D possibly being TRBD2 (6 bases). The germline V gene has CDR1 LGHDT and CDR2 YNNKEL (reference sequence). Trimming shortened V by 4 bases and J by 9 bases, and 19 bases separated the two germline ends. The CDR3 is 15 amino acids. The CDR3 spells CASSRSGPKAGEQFF. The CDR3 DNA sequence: TGTGCCAGCAGCCGATCCGGGCCAAAAGCGGGTGAGCAGTTCTTC.

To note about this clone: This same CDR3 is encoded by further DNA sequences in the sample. CDR3 loop: CASSPTGTYGYTF. The CDR3 DNA reads as TGTGCCAGCAGCCCTACAGGGACCTATGGCTACACCTTC. This chain links TRBV28 with TRBJ1-2; D may be TRBD1 (6 bases). Germline CDR1 is MDHEN and CDR2 is SYDVKM. Trimming cost V 6 bases and J 4 bases, with 12 bases left between them. The CDR3 runs 13 residues.

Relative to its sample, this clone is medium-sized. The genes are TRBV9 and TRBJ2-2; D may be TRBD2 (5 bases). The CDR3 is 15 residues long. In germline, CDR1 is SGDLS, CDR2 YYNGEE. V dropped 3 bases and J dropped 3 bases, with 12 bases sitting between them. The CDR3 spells CASSGLGRDTGELFF. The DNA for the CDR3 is TGTGCCAGCAGCGGTCTCGGGCGGGACACCGGGGAGCTGTTTTTT.

DNA for the CDR3: TGTGCCAGCAGTTTATATGACAGGCTCTGGGGCTACACCTTC. It specifies CASSLYDRLWGYTF. The rearrangement uses TRBV28 and TRBJ1-2, with D possibly matching TRBD1 (6 bases). The CDR3 runs to 14 residues. The V and J ends lost 1 base and 8 bases respectively, with 14 bases between them. Germline V gene sequence: CDR1 MDHEN, CDR2 SYDVKM.

The CDR3 nucleotides are TGCGCCAGCAGCTTGGAGAGGCCCGATCGGGGGTGGGCTTTCTTT. Translated, it gives CASSLERPDRGWAFF. The gene calls are TRBV5-1 and TRBJ1-1; tentatively, D is TRBD1 (5 bases). The CDR3 loop spans 15 amino acids. CDR1 and CDR2 from the germline V gene are SGHRS and YFSETQ. Trimming stripped 0 bases from V and 11 bases from J, with 20 bases between.

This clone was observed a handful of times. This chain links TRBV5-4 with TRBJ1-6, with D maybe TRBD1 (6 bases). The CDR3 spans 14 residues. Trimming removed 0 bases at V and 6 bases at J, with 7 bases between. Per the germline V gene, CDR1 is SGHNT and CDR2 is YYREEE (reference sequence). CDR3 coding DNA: TGTGCCAGCAGCTTGGAACAGGGTAATTCACCCCTCCACTTT. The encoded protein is CASSLEQGNSPLHF.

CDR3 loop: CASSLVQGAGTEAFF. The DNA of the CDR3 is TGCGCCAGCAGCTTGGTACAGGGGGCGGGGACTGAAGCTTTCTTT. This chain connects TRBV5-1 to TRBJ1-1; 9 bases are a match to TRBD1. This CDR3 spans 15 amino acids. Germline V gives CDR1 SGHRS, CDR2 YFSETQ. Trimming cost V 0 bases and J 5 bases; bases outside gene matches: 5.

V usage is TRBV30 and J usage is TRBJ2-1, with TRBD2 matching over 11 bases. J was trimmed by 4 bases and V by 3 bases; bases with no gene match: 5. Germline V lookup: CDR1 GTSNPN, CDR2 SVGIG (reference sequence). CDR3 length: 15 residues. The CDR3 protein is CAWSPGTSGYNEQFF. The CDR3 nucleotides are TGTGCCTGGAGCCCCGGGACTAGCGGTTACAATGAGCAGTTCTTC.

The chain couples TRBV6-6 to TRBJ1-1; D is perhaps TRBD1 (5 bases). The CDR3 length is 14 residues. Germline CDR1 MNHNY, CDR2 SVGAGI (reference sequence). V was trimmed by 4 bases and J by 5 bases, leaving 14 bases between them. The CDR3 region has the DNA TGTGCCAGCAGTTCCCTGGGGGGAGGGACTGAAGCTTTCTTT. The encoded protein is CASSSLGGGTEAFF.

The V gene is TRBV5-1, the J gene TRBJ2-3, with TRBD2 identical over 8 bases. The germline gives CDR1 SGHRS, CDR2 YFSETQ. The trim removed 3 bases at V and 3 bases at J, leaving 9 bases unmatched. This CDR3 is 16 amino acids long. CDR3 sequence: CASSSGFPSGTDTQYF. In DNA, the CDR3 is TGCGCCAGCAGCTCCGGATTTCCTAGCGGGACAGATACGCAGTATTTT.

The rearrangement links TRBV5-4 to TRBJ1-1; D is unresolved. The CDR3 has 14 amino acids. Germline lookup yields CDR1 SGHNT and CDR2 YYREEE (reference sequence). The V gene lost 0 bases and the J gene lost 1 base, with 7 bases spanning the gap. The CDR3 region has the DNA TGTGCCAGCAGCTTGGTGGAGGGGAACACTGAAGCTTTCTTT. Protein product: CASSLVEGNTEAFF.

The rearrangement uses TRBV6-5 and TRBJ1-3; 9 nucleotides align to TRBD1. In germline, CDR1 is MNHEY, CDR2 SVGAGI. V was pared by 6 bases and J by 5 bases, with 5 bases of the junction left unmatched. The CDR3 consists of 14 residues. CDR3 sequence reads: CASRGQGSRNTIYF. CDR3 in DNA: TGTGCCAGCAGGGGACAGGGCAGTCGAAACACCATATATTTT.

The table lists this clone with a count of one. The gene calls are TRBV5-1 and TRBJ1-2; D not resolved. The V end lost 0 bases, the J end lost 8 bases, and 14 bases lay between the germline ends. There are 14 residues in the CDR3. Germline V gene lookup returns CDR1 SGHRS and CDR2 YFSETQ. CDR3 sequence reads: CASSLEIGAKGYTF. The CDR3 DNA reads TGCGCCAGCAGCTTGGAGATAGGAGCCAAGGGCTACACCTTC.

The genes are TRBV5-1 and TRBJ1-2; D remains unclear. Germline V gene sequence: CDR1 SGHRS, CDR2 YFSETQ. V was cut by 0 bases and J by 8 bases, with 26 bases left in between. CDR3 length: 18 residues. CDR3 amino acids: CASSLAGVAADLVYGYTF. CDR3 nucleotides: TGCGCCAGCAGCTTGGCCGGTGTGGCAGCGGATCTAGTCTACGGCTACACCTTC.

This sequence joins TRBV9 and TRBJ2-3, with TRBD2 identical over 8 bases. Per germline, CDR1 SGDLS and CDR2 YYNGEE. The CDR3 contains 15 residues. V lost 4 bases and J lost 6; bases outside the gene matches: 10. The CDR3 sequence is CASSLGGLASDTQYF. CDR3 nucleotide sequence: TGTGCCAGCAGCCTCGGCGGACTAGCATCCGATACGCAGTATTTT.

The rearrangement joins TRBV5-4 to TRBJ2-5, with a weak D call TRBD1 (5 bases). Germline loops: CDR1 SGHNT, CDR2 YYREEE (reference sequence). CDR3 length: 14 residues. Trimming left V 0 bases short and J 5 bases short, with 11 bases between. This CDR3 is CASSLGDSFETQYF. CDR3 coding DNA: TGTGCCAGCAGCTTGGGAGACAGTTTCGAGACCCAGTACTTC.

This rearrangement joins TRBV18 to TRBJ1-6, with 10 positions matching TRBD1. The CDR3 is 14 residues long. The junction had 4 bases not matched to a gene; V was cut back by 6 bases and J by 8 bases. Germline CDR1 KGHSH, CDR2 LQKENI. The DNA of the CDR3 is TGTGCCAGCTCCCCCGGGACAGGGGATTCACCCCTCCACTTT. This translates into CASSPGTGDSPLHF.

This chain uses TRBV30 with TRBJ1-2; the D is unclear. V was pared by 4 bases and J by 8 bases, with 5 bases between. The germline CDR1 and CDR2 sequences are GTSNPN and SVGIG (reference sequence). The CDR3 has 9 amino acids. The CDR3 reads CAWNAGYTF. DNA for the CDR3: TGTGCCTGGAATGCGGGCTACACCTTC.

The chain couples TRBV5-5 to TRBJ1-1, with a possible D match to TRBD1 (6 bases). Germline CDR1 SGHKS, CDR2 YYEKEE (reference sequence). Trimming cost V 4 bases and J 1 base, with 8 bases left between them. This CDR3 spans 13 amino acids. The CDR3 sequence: CASSTTGNTEAFF. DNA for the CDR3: TGTGCCAGCAGCACGACAGGGAACACTGAAGCTTTCTTT.